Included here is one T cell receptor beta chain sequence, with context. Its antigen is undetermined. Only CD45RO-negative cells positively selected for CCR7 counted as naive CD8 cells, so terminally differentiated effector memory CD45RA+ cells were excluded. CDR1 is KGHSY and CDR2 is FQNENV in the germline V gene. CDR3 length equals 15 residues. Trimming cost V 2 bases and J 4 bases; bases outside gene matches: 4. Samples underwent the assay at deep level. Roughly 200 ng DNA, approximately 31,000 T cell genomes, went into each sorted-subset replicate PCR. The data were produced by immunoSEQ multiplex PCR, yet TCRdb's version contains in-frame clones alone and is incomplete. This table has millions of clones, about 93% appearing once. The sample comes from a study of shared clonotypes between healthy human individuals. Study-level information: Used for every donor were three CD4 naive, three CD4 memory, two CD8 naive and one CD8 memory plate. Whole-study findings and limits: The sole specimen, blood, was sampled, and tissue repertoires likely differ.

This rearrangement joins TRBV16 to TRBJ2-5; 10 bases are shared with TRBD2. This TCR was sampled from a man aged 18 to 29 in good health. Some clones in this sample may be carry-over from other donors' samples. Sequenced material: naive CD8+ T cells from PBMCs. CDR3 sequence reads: CASSQGIAGGETQYF. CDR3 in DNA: TGTGCCAGCAGCCAAGGTATAGCGGGAGGAGAGACCCAGTACTTC. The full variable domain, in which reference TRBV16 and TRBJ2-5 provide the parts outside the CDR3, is GEEVAQTPKHLVRGEGQKAKLYCAPIKGHSYVFWYQQVLKNEFKFLISFQNENVFDETGMPKERFSAKCLPNSPCSLEIQATKLEDSAVYFCASSQGIAGGETQYFGPGTRLLVL.